These 14 T cell receptor beta chains came from one sample sequenced in a study of technical replicates of blood from a few donors. The repertoire was sequenced with immunoSEQ multiplex PCR; TCRdb's copy has only in-frame clones and lacks some. The sample lists about 100,000 clones, about 96% occurring once. Specimen: T cells isolated from PBMCs. All receptors come from a human donor in good health.

The chain recombines TRBV5-4 with TRBJ2-1; the match to TRBD1 covers 8 bases. In germline, CDR1 is SGHNT, CDR2 YYREEE (reference sequence). With V trimmed by 4 bases and J by 4 bases, 7 bases remained unmatched. The length of the CDR3 is 15 residues. CDR3 residues: CASSKGTGGYNEQFF. In DNA, the CDR3 is TGTGCCAGCAGCAAGGGGACAGGAGGGTACAATGAGCAGTTCTTC.

V gene TRBV5-6 combines with J gene TRBJ2-1; 10 nucleotides agree with TRBD2. Germline values: CDR1 SGHDT, CDR2 YYEEEE. J lost 1 base, V lost 5 bases, and 3 bases had no gene match. The length of the CDR3 is 15 residues. CDR3: CASRLAGPSYNEQFF. Written as DNA, the CDR3 is TGTGCCAGCAGACTAGCGGGGCCGTCCTACAATGAGCAGTTCTTC.

The genes are TRBV19 and TRBJ2-7; 10 nucleotides line up with TRBD1. This CDR3 spans 16 amino acids. Trimming at V came to 3 bases and at J to 5 bases, leaving 10 bases not matched to a gene. Per the germline V gene, CDR1 is LNHDA and CDR2 is SQIVND (reference sequence). The CDR3 sequence is CASSIPGQGRADEQYF. CDR3 coding DNA: TGTGCCAGTAGTATCCCGGGACAGGGGAGGGCCGACGAGCAGTACTTC.

V and J are TRBV19 and TRBJ1-2; unclear D gene. The CDR3 length is 16 residues. V lost 2 bases to trimming and J lost 0 bases, with 13 bases between them. Per the germline V gene, CDR1 is LNHDA and CDR2 is SQIVND (reference sequence). The CDR3 loop reads CASSIRPGGANYGYTF. The CDR3 region has the DNA TGTGCCAGTAGTATAAGGCCTGGCGGAGCTAACTATGGCTACACCTTC.

This rearrangement joins TRBV2 to TRBJ1-2; no clear D gene. V was trimmed by 5 bases and J by 4 bases, leaving 11 bases between them. The CDR3 covers 13 residues. From germline, CDR1 is SNHLY and CDR2 FYNNEI. CDR3 nucleotides: TGTGCCAGCAGTTCGACTGGAAGCTATGGCTACACCTTC. Encoded protein: CASSSTGSYGYTF. The variable domain in full, completed from reference TRBV2 and TRBJ1-2, reads EPEVTQTPSHQVTQMGQEVILRCVPISNHLYFYWYRQILGQKVEFLVSFYNNEISEKSEIFDDQFSVERPDGSNFTLKIRSTKLEDSAMYFCASSSTGSYGYTFGSGTRLTVV.

The table lists this clone with a count of one. The J gene is TRBJ2-3, the V gene TRBV5-6; TRBD2 aligns across 7 bases. CDR3 size: 14 residues. Germline CDR1 and CDR2: SGHDT and YYEEEE. The V segment lost 1 base and the J segment 5 bases; nucleotides outside the gene matches: 4. CDR3: CASSLRGRGDTQYF. CDR3 DNA sequence: TGTGCCAGCAGCTTGCGCGGGAGAGGAGATACGCAGTATTTT.

The chain employs TRBV10-3 and TRBJ1-2, with D tentatively TRBD1 (5 bases). The CDR3 has 18 residues. Trimming took off 4 bases at V and 3 bases at J, with 24 bases between the two ends. Germline lookup yields CDR1 ENHRY and CDR2 SYGVKD. The CDR3 loop is CAISVAGKGEVTDYGYTF. The DNA for the CDR3 is TGTGCCATCAGTGTTGCAGGGAAGGGTGAAGTTACTGACTATGGCTACACCTTC.

This clone was seen only once. This chain uses TRBV10-3 with TRBJ2-7; 9 bases are shared with TRBD1. V trimming: 3 bases; J trimming: 4 bases; junction bases outside the gene matches: 10. Germline V lookup: CDR1 ENHRY, CDR2 SYGVKD. This CDR3 region has 16 residues. This CDR3 is CAISEPAGTGIYEQYF. The CDR3 bases are TGTGCCATCAGTGAACCCGCCGGGACAGGGATTTACGAGCAGTACTTC.

In nucleotides, the CDR3 is TGTGCCATCCTACTTCCTGGGGCCAACGTCCTGACTTTC. This encodes CAILLPGANVLTF. The chain is built from TRBV6-1 and TRBJ2-6; D is undetermined. Trimming cost V 10 bases and J 2 bases, with 9 bases left between them. Looked up from germline, CDR1 is MNHNS and CDR2 is SASEGT. CDR3 size: 13 residues.

The chain has TRBV4-1 and TRBJ2-7, with 7 bases matching TRBD1. J was trimmed by 0 bases and V by 1 base; bases with no gene match: 6. The germline V gene encodes CDR1 MGHRA and CDR2 YSYEKL. This CDR3 is 16 amino acids long. CDR3: CASSQVATGSSYEQYF. DNA for the CDR3: TGCGCCAGCAGCCAAGTGGCGACAGGGAGCTCCTACGAGCAGTACTTC.

The gene calls are TRBV4-1 and TRBJ2-1; the match to TRBD2 covers 13 bases. The CDR3 runs 18 residues. CDR1 and CDR2 from the germline V gene are MGHRA and YSYEKL. V gave up 1 base and J gave up 10 bases; unmatched junction bases: 13. Here the CDR3 reads CASSQGTSGSSVPYEQFF. As DNA, the CDR3 is TGCGCCAGCAGCCAAGGGACTAGCGGGAGTAGCGTCCCCTACGAGCAGTTCTTC.

The chain uses TRBV7-9 and TRBJ2-1, with a tentative D call TRBD2 (5 bases). Germline V gives CDR1 SEHNR, CDR2 FQNEAQ (reference sequence). Trimming stripped 6 bases from V and 4 bases from J, with 10 bases between. The CDR3 has 13 amino acids. CDR3 amino acids: CASRVGRYNEQFF. The CDR3 region has the DNA TGTGCCAGCAGGGTGGGGAGATACAATGAGCAGTTCTTC.

The CDR3 DNA follows: TGTGCCAGCAGATACAGATTTTCTAGCACAGATACGCAGTATTTT. Its translation: CASRYRFSSTDTQYF. The chain employs TRBV6-4 and TRBJ2-3; D not resolved. V dropped 6 bases and J dropped 0 bases, with 13 bases sitting between them. Germline loops: CDR1 MRHNA, CDR2 SNTAGT. This CDR3 spans 15 amino acids.

The chain joins TRBV6-5 to TRBJ2-7; unclear D gene. V dropped 2 bases and J dropped 0 bases, with 5 bases sitting between them. CDR1 is MNHEY and CDR2 is SVGAGI in the germline V gene. The CDR3 has 13 residues. The DNA for the CDR3 is TGTGCCAGCAGTTACGAGTCCTCCTACGAGCAGTACTTC. It yields the protein CASSYESSYEQYF.